The 12 T cell receptor beta chains given below trace back to one sample, sequenced in a study of beta chain features in type 1 diabetes. Expressed TCRB transcripts were sequenced after all isolated RNA was converted to cDNA. The data were produced by immunoSEQ multiplex PCR, yet TCRdb's version contains in-frame clones alone and is incomplete. The repertoire has about 450,000 clones, roughly 11% of them found once; the top ten carry about 0.042%. The sequencing input was naive CD4+ T cells from blood. Receptors were obtained from a woman aged 18-29 years in good health.

CDR3 DNA sequence: TGTGCCAGCAGTTACTGGGGGACAGATGAGACCCAGTACTTC. It yields the protein CASSYWGTDETQYF. The rearrangement joins TRBV6-5 to TRBJ2-5, with TRBD1 matching 7 bases. The CDR3 runs 14 residues. CDR1 is MNHEY and CDR2 is SVGAGI in the germline V gene. Trimming took 1 base from V and 5 from J; bases not matched to a gene: 4.

This clone was detected many times. This rearrangement joins TRBV15 to TRBJ2-1; TRBD2 matches at 12 bases. This CDR3 has 16 amino acids. The germline gives CDR1 LNHNV, CDR2 YYDKDF (reference sequence). Trimming at V came to 5 bases and at J to 5 bases, leaving 7 bases not matched to a gene. The CDR3 sequence is CATSGNTSGRNNEQFF. CDR3 nucleotides: TGTGCCACCAGCGGGAACACTAGCGGGAGGAACAATGAGCAGTTCTTC.

CDR3 protein: CASSLEFPEKLFF. The CDR3 DNA reads TGTGCCAGCAGCTTAGAGTTTCCCGAAAAGCTGTTTTTT. The genes are TRBV7-3 and TRBJ2-2; unclear D gene. Germline loops: CDR1 SGHTA, CDR2 FQGTGA. The V end lost 2 bases, the J end lost 12 bases, and 13 bases lay between the germline ends. CDR3 length: 13 residues.

This clone was seen more than once but under ten times. The V and J genes are TRBV2 and TRBJ2-1; 11 bases map to TRBD2. From germline, CDR1 is SNHLY and CDR2 FYNNEI. The CDR3 sequence is 15 residues long. The junction had 11 bases not matched to a gene; V was cut back by 6 bases and J by 10 bases. CDR3: CASRPGLAALGEQFF. In nucleotides, the CDR3 is TGTGCCAGCAGGCCGGGACTAGCGGCCCTCGGGGAGCAGTTCTTC.

DNA for the CDR3: TGCAGCGTTAGAGGGGTGAGTGGTCAGCCCCAGCATTTT. The encoded protein is CSVRGVSGQPQHF. The chain has TRBV29-1 and TRBJ1-5, with D maybe TRBD1 (5 bases). Trimming left V 5 bases short and J 6 bases short, with 14 bases between. Germline V gene sequence: CDR1 SQVTM, CDR2 ANQGSEA. The CDR3 totals 13 residues.

The table lists this clone with a few counts. This chain uses TRBV7-8 with TRBJ2-7; D is unclear. Germline V lookup: CDR1 SGHVS, CDR2 FQNEAQ. V gave up 0 bases and J gave up 6 bases, with 15 bases separating them. The CDR3 consists of 15 residues. Here the CDR3 reads CASSLARAELGEQYV. DNA for the CDR3: TGTGCCAGCAGCTTAGCTAGGGCAGAGTTAGGCGAGCAGTACGTC.

The genes are TRBV5-1 and TRBJ2-4, with 7 bases that match TRBD1. Germline-derived CDR1 and CDR2 are SGHRS and YFSETQ. The CDR3 loop spans 15 amino acids. V was pared by 3 bases and J by 9 bases, with 12 bases of the junction left unmatched. The CDR3 DNA reads TGCGCCAGCAGCTCGACTCCGGGACAGTCGGGCATTCAGTACTTC. Protein sequence: CASSSTPGQSGIQYF.

This clone was observed a few times. The chain is built from TRBV15 and TRBJ2-7; TRBD2 matches 7 bases. The CDR3 is 16 amino acids. The germline gives CDR1 LNHNV, CDR2 YYDKDF (reference sequence). With 5 bases clipped from V and 3 bases from J, the junction kept 13 bases outside the gene matches. CDR3 bases: TGTGCCACCAGCGGCCCCCTCCCGCGGGGGTTCTACGAGCAGTACGTC. Encoded protein: CATSGPLPRGFYEQYV.

This clone has a handful of counts. This chain uses TRBV4-2 with TRBJ2-6; 7 nucleotides agree with TRBD2. This CDR3 is 18 amino acids long. V lost 4 bases to trimming and J lost 2 bases; unmatched junction nucleotides: 11. Germline assignment: CDR1 LGHNA and CDR2 YNFKEQ. The CDR3 DNA follows: TGTGCCAGCAGCCGAGCGGGACTCCCTCCGGCTGGGGCCAACGTCCTGACTTTC. Translation: CASSRAGLPPAGANVLTF.

This chain connects TRBV9 to TRBJ1-6; D ambiguous. The CDR3 is 14 amino acids. Per germline, CDR1 SGDLS and CDR2 YYNGEE. Between the trimmed V and J ends, which lost 0 bases and 7 bases, there was a span of 8 bases. The CDR3 here is CASSVDRENSPLHF. As DNA, the CDR3 is TGTGCCAGCAGCGTAGATAGAGAGAATTCACCCCTCCACTTT.

The V call is TRBV27, the J call TRBJ1-5; 8 bases agree with TRBD1. CDR1 MNHEY and CDR2 SMNVEV come from the germline V gene (reference sequence). With V trimmed by 3 bases and J by 2 bases, 3 bases remained unmatched. The length of the CDR3 is 15 residues. The CDR3 nucleotides are TGTGCCAGCAGTTTGGGACAGGTGGGCAATCAGCCCCAGCATTTT. Its translation: CASSLGQVGNQPQHF.

Worth noting for this clone: Compared with germline, one end of the junction differs, possibly owing to a read error. The rearrangement joins TRBV4-3 to TRBJ1-1, with D unclear. CDR3 length: 14 amino acids. The germline gives CDR1 LGHNA, CDR2 YSLEER. The CDR3 is CASSYARANAEAFF. The CDR3 coding sequence is TGCGCCAGCAGCTACGCTCGGGCGAACGCTGAAGCTTTCTTT.